What follows is one T cell receptor (beta chain) and its context. This clonotype was observed a few times. Its antigen specificity is not known. Base qualities are missing; no much larger clone stands one base away. According to the germline V gene, CDR1 reads SGHRS and CDR2 reads YFSETQ. Unmatched junction bases come to 10, with V trimmed by 0 bases and J by 2 bases. Its CDR3 holds 18 amino acids, cysteine through phenylalanine. Here the CDR3 DNA is all that survives: 54 bases in frame from base 1. This sample was taken from a study of T-cell memory formation after mild COVID-19 (TCRdb year 2021). Context from the whole study: Most TCR sequence clusters were specific to one of the two donors. T-cell clones expanding and contracting after mild COVID-19 in a couple of donors were tracked by longitudinal TCRalpha and TCRbeta repertoire sequencing. Two young, previously healthy adult volunteers made up the cohort, one male and one female. What the research found in general, with its limitations: Clones that contracted from day 15 to 85 showed balanced CD4/CD8 phenotypes, whereas a second wave of clones that expanded from day 15 to 37 leaned towards CD4+. Some responding clones were found in pre-infection memory, which suggests that pre-existing cross-reactive memory T cells took part in the SARS-CoV-2 response. SARS-CoV-2 specificity of the second-wave clones peaking on day 37 was not confirmed. Only a couple of mild cases were covered in the study, and larger cohorts including severe cases with pre-infection samples were considered necessary. Contracting CD4+ clones were found mainly in CM and EM memory subsets, while CD8+ clones were enriched in EMRA.

Ficoll-Paque density gradient centrifugation was the method used to isolate PBMCs. The reads were generated on an Illumina NovaSeq 6000. TCRalpha and TCRbeta cDNA libraries were constructed by 5'RACE with constant-segment primers, with sample barcodes and unique molecular identifiers being introduced. Trizol reagent was used to extract RNA from every sample. Libraries were amplified in two PCR steps, with a second sample barcode and Illumina TruSeq adapters added in the second step. Sequencing of the libraries was done on an Illumina NovaSeq, producing 2 x 150 bp paired-end reads. Processing in the source paper ran as follows. Demultiplexing of reads and collapsing into UMI-guided consensus sequences were performed with migec v1.2.7. Using mixcr v2.1.11, the UMI consensuses were aligned to TRA and TRB V and J templates and assembled into clonotypes. Clonotypes were classified as expanded or contracted when called significant by both edgeR and NoisET, with noise models trained on biological replicates. edgeR calls used a false discovery rate-adjusted p below 0.01 and a log2 fold-change threshold of 1. As an exploratory analysis of dynamics, PCA with hierarchical clustering was applied to max-normalized trajectories of the 1000 most abundant clonotypes. Each responding clone was given a CD4 or CD8 phenotype based on the CD4+ and CD8+ repertoires, which had been sequenced separately. TCRdb redid the processing of the public reads, applying fastp at Q25 and MiXCR, and retained in-frame beta chains. Entries that share a CDR3 protein sequence are merged under the most common genes and DNA. What appears here as the V and J calls and clone size reflects TCRdb's work, not the paper's. Recorded for this sample are some 250,000 distinct CDR3 sequences; roughly 17% of them occurred a single time. The ten top clones hold under 30% of the sample.

The specimen was PBMCs or a T cell subset sorted from them (not recorded which). The rearrangement combines TRBV5-1 with TRBJ2-5, and 10 bases in between align with TRBD2. The receptor comes from a young man who had mild COVID-19 (a few samples of this study predate the infection). The sample titles of this study are shuffled in the database, so cell type and time point are left out; the donor was told from shared clones. The base sequence is TGCGCCAGCAGCTTGGAGGGCCTAGCGGGGGCCTTTCAAGAGACCCAGTACTTC. It specifies CASSLEGLAGAFQETQYF.